One sample yielded the 13 T cell receptor beta chains listed below, sequenced in a study of shared T cell receptors in the human thymus. TCRdb's copy holds only in-frame clones and misses some; the assay was immunoSEQ multiplex PCR. The table records hundreds of thousands of clones, roughly 86% of them present only once. These sequences were also reported in another study, on human thymus T cells.

The sequenced sample consisted of thymocytes. Every receptor here comes from a boy less than two years old with a congenital heart defect.

The chain recombines TRBV11-2 with TRBJ2-7, with D possibly TRBD2 on 6 matching bases. V was clipped by 1 base and J by 2 bases, with 21 bases between them. Germline CDR1 and CDR2: SGHAT and FQNNGV. This CDR3 spans 18 amino acids. In nucleotides, the CDR3 is TGTGCCAGCAGCTTAGTTTGGGGGAGGCCCCCTCTTACCTACGAGCAGTACTTC. This translates into CASSLVWGRPPLTYEQYF.

The J gene is TRBJ2-7, the V gene TRBV15; maybe TRBD1 (6 bases). Looked up from germline, CDR1 is LNHNV and CDR2 is YYDKDF (reference sequence). The V end was cut by 0 bases, the J end by 5 bases, with 14 bases between. The CDR3 runs to 15 residues. The CDR3 reads CATSRDPQGNHEQYF. CDR3 in DNA: TGTGCCACCAGCAGAGATCCCCAGGGGAACCACGAGCAGTACTTC.

V and J are TRBV2 and TRBJ2-5, with TRBD1 matching over 7 bases. CDR3 length: 12 amino acids. V was clipped by 6 bases and J by 3 bases; unmatched bases: 1. The germline CDR1 and CDR2 sequences are SNHLY and FYNNEI. The CDR3 here is CASRQGKETQYF. The DNA for the CDR3 is TGTGCCAGCAGACAGGGGAAAGAGACCCAGTACTTC. Filled out from reference TRBV2 and TRBJ2-5, the complete variable domain reads EPEVTQTPSHQVTQMGQEVILRCVPISNHLYFYWYRQILGQKVEFLVSFYNNEISEKSEIFDDQFSVERPDGSNFTLKIRSTKLEDSAMYFCASRQGKETQYFGPGTRLLVL.

V gene TRBV19 combines with J gene TRBJ1-2; TRBD1 agrees at 9 bases. CDR3 length equals 19 residues. Germline assignment: CDR1 LNHDA and CDR2 SQIVND (reference sequence). Trimming at V came to 4 bases and at J to 6 bases, leaving 21 bases not matched to a gene. The CDR3 loop is CASSTECTGTGKRDDGYTF. In nucleotides, the CDR3 is TGTGCCAGTAGTACCGAATGCACCGGGACAGGGAAGAGGGACGATGGCTACACCTTC.

This clone is a singleton in its sample. The chain is built from TRBV6-1 and TRBJ2-1; 11 nucleotides match TRBD2. After removal of 7 bases from V and 10 bases from J, the junction contained 12 bases not matched to a gene. This CDR3 spans 15 amino acids. Per the germline V gene, CDR1 is MNHNS and CDR2 is SASEGT. As DNA, the CDR3 is TGTGCCAGCACACGGACTAGCGGGTGGCAGAGGGAGCAGTTCTTC. This sequence encodes CASTRTSGWQREQFF.

This clone was counted between two and nine times. V is TRBV28 and J is TRBJ2-6; D unclear. Germline V gene lookup returns CDR1 MDHEN and CDR2 SYDVKM. With 6 bases removed from V and 0 bases from J, the gap between germline ends came to 12 bases. The CDR3 totals 16 residues. The CDR3 spells CASSRQVTSGANVLTF. Here the CDR3 DNA reads TGTGCCAGCAGCCGGCAGGTTACCTCTGGGGCCAACGTCCTGACTTTC.

The chain employs TRBV4-3 and TRBJ1-4; D uncertain. Trimming took 3 bases from V and 0 from J, leaving 14 bases between them. This CDR3 is built from 17 residues. Germline V gene sequence: CDR1 LGHNA, CDR2 YSLEER. The CDR3 region has the DNA TGCGCCAGCAGCCACCGAACAGACAATGCAACTAATGAAAAACTGTTTTTT. It encodes CASSHRTDNATNEKLFF.

The chain employs TRBV14 and TRBJ2-7; 7 nucleotides align to TRBD1. The V and J ends lost 4 bases and 3 bases, in that order; junction bases with no gene match: 9. CDR3 length: 15 amino acids. The germline V gene encodes CDR1 SGHDN and CDR2 FVKESK. The CDR3: CASSPKQGPNYEQYF. CDR3 sequence (DNA): TGTGCCAGCAGCCCGAAACAGGGGCCGAACTACGAGCAGTACTTC.

This chain uses TRBV27 with TRBJ2-7; 8 bases match TRBD1. Trimming cost V 1 base and J 0 bases; bases outside gene matches: 5. The germline CDR1 and CDR2 sequences are MNHEY and SMNVEV (reference sequence). This CDR3 comprises 16 residues. This chain's CDR3 is CASSLYQGAGSYEQYF. In DNA, the CDR3 is TGTGCCAGCAGTTTATATCAGGGGGCAGGCTCCTACGAGCAGTACTTC.

This clone was found a few times. The chain is built from TRBV28 and TRBJ1-1; 8 bases agree with TRBD1. Germline CDR1 is MDHEN and CDR2 is SYDVKM. This CDR3 is built from 15 residues. V shed 5 bases, J shed 5 bases, and the junction held 10 bases outside the gene matches. Here the CDR3 reads CASSPPQGVRTEAFF. The CDR3, as DNA: TGTGCCAGCAGTCCCCCACAGGGGGTTAGGACTGAAGCTTTCTTT.

This rearrangement joins TRBV30 to TRBJ1-5; 10 bases are a match to TRBD1. Unmatched junction bases numbered 5, after V lost 2 bases and J lost 7 bases. CDR1 and CDR2 (germline): GTSNPN, SVGIG (reference sequence). CDR3 length: 14 residues. CDR3 nucleotides: TGTGCCTGGAGTAGGGACAGGGGATTCCAGCCCCAGCATTTT. This translates into CAWSRDRGFQPQHF.

This chain links TRBV6-5 with TRBJ1-1; tentative D call: TRBD1 (6 bases). Trimming pared 10 bases from V and 1 base from J, leaving 13 bases between. CDR3 size: 13 residues. The V gene's germline CDR1 is MNHEY and CDR2 SVGAGI. DNA of the CDR3: TGTGCCACCCTAACCAGGGGGAACACTGAAGCTTTCTTT. Residues: CATLTRGNTEAFF.

The V and J genes are TRBV7-9 and TRBJ1-4, with 8 positions matching TRBD1. V lost 2 bases, J lost 14 bases, and 4 bases stayed unmatched. This CDR3 comprises 12 residues. Germline loops: CDR1 SEHNR, CDR2 FQNEAQ (reference sequence). The CDR3 spells CASSLSGTGLFF. The CDR3 nucleotides read TGTGCCAGCAGCTTATCCGGGACAGGCCTGTTTTTT.